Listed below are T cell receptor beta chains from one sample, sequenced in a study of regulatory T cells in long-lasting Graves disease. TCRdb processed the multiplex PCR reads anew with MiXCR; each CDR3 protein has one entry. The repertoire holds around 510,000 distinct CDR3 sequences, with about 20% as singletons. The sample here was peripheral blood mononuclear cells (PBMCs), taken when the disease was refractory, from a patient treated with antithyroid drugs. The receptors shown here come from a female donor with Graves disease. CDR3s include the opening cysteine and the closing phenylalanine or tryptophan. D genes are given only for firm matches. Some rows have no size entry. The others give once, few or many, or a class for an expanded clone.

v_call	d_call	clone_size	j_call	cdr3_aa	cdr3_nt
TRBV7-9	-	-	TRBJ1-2	CAIPALRFQGIDGYTF	TGTGCCATTCCGGCCTTACGATTCCAGGGGATTGATGGCTACACCTTC
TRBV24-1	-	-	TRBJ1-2	CATSDLRDGYTF	TGTGCCACCAGTGATTTAAGGGACGGCTACACCTTC
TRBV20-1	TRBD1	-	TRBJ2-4	CSAGTVQAKNIQYF	TGCAGTGCCGGGACAGTCCAGGCCAAAAACATTCAGTACTTC
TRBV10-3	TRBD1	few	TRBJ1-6	CAISPGQGNSPLHF	TGTGCCATCAGTCCGGGACAGGGAAATTCACCCCTCCACTTT
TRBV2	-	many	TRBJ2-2	CASSIRITGELFF	TGTGCCAGCAGTATTAGGATCACCGGGGAGCTGTTTTTT
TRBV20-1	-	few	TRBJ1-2	CSASNSAGRSYGYTF	TGCAGTGCTAGCAATTCGGCAGGCCGGTCCTATGGCTACACCTTC
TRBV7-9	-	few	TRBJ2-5	CASSLGEMAQYF	TGTGCCAGCAGCTTGGGAGAAATGGCCCAGTACTTC
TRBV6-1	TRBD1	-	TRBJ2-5	CASSPDRARQETQYF	TGTGCCAGCAGTCCCGACAGGGCCCGCCAAGAGACCCAGTACTTC
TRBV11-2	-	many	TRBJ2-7	CASSPAPTLEQYF	TGTGCCAGCAGCCCAGCCCCTACTTTGGAGCAGTACTTC
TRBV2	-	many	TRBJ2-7	CASSERQRVLHEQYF	TGTGCCAGCAGTGAAAGACAAAGGGTACTCCACGAGCAGTACTTC
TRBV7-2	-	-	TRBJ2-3	CASRYRTATDTQYF	TGTGCCAGCAGGTATAGGACGGCCACAGATACGCAGTATTTT
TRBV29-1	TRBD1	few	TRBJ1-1	CSVARTGETEAFF	TGCAGCGTTGCACGGACAGGGGAGACTGAAGCTTTCTTT
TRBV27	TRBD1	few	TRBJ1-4	CASSPRTGGEEKLFF	TGTGCCAGCAGTCCAAGGACAGGGGGGGAAGAAAAACTGTTTTTT
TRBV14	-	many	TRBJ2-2	CASSPVNTGELFF	TGTGCCAGCAGCCCTGTGAACACCGGGGAGCTGTTTTTT
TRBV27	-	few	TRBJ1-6	CASSFSVVGNNSPLHF	TGTGCCAGCAGTTTTTCAGTCGTCGGAAATAATTCACCCCTCCACTTT
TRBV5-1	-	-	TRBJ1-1	CASSLAGVRAEASF	TGCGCCAGCAGCTTGGCGGGAGTCAGGGCTGAAGCTTCCTTT
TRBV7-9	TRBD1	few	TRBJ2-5	CASSVGYRGREETQYF	TGTGCCAGCAGCGTCGGATACAGGGGGAGAGAAGAGACCCAGTACTTC
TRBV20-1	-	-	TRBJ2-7	CSARAFGTTLEQYF	TGCAGTGCTAGGGCCTTCGGGACAACTTTAGAGCAGTACTTC
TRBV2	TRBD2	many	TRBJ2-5	CATRWLAGETQYF	TGTGCCACCCGGTGGCTAGCGGGAGAGACCCAGTACTTC
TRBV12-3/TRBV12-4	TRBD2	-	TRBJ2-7	CASSLRTSGRTTSYEQYF	TGTGCCAGCAGTCTCCGGACTAGCGGGAGAACTACCTCCTACGAGCAGTACTTC
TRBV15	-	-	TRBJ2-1	CATSRAAYNEQFF	TGTGCCACCAGCAGAGCGGCCTACAATGAGCAGTTCTTC
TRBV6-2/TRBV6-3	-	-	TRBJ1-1	CASRPAERGSSEAFF	TGTGCCAGCAGACCCGCCGAACGGGGGTCCTCTGAAGCTTTCTTT
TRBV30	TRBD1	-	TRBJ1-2	CAWVGDRTHYGYTF	TGTGCCTGGGTTGGGGACAGGACCCACTATGGCTACACCTTC
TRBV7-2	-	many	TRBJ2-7	CASSHPVAGQSSYEQYF	TGTGCCAGCAGTCACCCGGTTGCGGGACAGAGCTCCTACGAGCAGTACTTC
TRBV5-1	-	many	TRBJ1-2	CASSLYPVNYGYTF	TGCGCCAGCAGCTTGTATCCGGTTAACTATGGCTACACCTTC
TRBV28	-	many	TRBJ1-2	CASKTGNYGYTF	TGTGCCAGCAAAACAGGGAACTATGGCTACACCTTC
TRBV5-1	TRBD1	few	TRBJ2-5	CASSLTGDAETQYF	TGCGCCAGCAGCTTGACAGGGGACGCAGAGACCCAGTACTTC
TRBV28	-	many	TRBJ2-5	CASSLGLRVVETQYF	TGTGCCAGCAGTTTAGGCCTGCGAGTAGTAGAGACCCAGTACTTC
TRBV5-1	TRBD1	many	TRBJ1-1	CASSLDGDRVSEAFF	TGCGCCAGCAGCTTGGATGGGGACAGGGTTTCTGAAGCTTTCTTT